This T cell receptor beta chain was obtained from a study of cytomegalovirus exposure and HLA in healthy donors. General study results and limits: When presence/absence was analysed, sequencing depth was taken to be roughly uniform across donors.

PCR primers comprised 60 Vbeta and 13 Jbeta primers. This table comes from immunoSEQ multiplex PCR, and its TCRdb copy is limited to in-frame clones, with some not included. This table holds some 130,000 clones, around four fifths found once. Trimming removed 1 base from V and 6 bases from J; junction bases left unmatched: 8. The CDR3 covers 15 residues. Germline lookup yields CDR1 SGHDT and CDR2 YYEEEE. Points on this clone: Its target is not known.

The sequenced sample consisted of PBMCs. The rearrangement joins TRBV5-6 to TRBJ2-7; TRBD1 aligns across 9 bases. This clonotype originated in a boy aged 10-17 years in good health and CMV-seronegative. This CDR3 reads CASSLTGTGCCEQYF. CDR3 bases: TGTGCCAGCAGCTTGACCGGGACAGGGTGTTGCGAGCAGTACTTC.